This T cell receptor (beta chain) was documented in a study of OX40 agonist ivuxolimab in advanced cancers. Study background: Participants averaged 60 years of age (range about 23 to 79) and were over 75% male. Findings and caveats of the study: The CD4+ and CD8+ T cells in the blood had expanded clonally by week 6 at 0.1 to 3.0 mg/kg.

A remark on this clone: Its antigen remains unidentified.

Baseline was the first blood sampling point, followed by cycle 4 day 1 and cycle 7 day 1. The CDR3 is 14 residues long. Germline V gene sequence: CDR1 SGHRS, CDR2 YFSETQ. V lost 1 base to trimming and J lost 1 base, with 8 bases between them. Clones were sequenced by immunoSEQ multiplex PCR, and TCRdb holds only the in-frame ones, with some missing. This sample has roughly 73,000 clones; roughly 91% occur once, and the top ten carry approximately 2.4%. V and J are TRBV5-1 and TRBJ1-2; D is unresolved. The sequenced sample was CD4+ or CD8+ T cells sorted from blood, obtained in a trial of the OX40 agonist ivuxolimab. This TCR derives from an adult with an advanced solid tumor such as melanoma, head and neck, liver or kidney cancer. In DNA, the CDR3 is TGCGCCAGCAGCTTGCAGTCTTTTAACTATGGCTACACCTTC. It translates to CASSLQSFNYGYTF.